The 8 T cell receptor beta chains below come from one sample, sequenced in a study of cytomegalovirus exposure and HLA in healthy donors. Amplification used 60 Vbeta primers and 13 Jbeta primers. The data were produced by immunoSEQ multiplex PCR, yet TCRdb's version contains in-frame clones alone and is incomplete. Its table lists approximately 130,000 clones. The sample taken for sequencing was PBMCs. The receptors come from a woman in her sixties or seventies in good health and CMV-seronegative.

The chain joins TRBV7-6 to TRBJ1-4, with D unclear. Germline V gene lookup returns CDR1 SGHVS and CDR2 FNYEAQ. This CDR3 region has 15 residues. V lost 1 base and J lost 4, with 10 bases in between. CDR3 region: CASSLGPGDNEKLFF. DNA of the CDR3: TGTGCCAGCAGCTTAGGGCCTGGAGATAATGAAAAACTGTTTTTT.

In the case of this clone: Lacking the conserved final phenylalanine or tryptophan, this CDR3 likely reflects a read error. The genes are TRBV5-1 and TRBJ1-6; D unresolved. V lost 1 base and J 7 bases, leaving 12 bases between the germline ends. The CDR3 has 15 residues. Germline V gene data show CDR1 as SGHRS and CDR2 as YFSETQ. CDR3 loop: CASSLTSAGNSPLHL. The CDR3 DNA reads TGCGCCAGCAGCTTGACAAGCGCGGGGAATTCACCCCTCCACCTT.

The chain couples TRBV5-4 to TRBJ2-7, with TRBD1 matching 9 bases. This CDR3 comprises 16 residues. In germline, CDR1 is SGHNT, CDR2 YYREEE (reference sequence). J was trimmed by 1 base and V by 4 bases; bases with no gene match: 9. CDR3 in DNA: TGTGCCAGCAGCGGGGAGAGGGACAGGGTTTCCTACGAGCAGTACTTC. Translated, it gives CASSGERDRVSYEQYF. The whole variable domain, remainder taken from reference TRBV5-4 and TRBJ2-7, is ETGVTQSPTHLIKTRGQQVTLRCSSQSGHNTVSWYQQALGQGPQFIFQYYREEENGRGNFPPRFSGLQFPNYSSELNVNALELDDSALYLCASSGERDRVSYEQYFGPGTRLTVT.

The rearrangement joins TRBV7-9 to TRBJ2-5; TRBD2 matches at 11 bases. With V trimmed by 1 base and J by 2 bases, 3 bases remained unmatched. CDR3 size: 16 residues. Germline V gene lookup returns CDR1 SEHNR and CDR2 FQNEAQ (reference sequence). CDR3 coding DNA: TGTGCCAGCAGCTTAGGGTTAGCGGGGGGGCAAGAGACCCAGTACTTC. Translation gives CASSLGLAGGQETQYF.

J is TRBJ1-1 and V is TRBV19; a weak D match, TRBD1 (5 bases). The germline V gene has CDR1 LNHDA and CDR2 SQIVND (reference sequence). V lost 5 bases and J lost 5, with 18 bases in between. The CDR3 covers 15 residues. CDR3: CASSLQGSVGTEAFF. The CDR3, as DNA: TGTGCCAGTAGTTTGCAGGGCTCGGTGGGTACTGAAGCTTTCTTT.

CDR3 DNA: TGTGCCAGCAGTCCACGGGAACTAAGAAATCAGCCCCAGCATTTT. As protein: CASSPRELRNQPQHF. The chain has TRBV6-5 and TRBJ1-5; D not resolved. The ends were cut back, 5 bases at V and 4 bases at J, with 15 bases in the middle. This CDR3 is 15 amino acids long. Germline assignment: CDR1 MNHEY and CDR2 SVGAGI.

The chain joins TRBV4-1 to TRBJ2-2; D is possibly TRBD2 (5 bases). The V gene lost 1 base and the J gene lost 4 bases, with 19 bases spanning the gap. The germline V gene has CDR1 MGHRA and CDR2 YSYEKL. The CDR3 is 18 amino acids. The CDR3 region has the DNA TGCGCCAGCAGCCAAGCTCCCGTGCGGGTTTCGGGCACCGGGGAGCTGTTTTTT. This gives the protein CASSQAPVRVSGTGELFF.

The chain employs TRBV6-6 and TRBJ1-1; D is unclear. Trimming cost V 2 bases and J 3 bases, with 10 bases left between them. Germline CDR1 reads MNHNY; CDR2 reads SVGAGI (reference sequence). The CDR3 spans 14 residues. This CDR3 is CASSYAGYDTEAFF. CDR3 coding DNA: TGTGCCAGCAGTTACGCGGGGTATGACACTGAAGCTTTCTTT.